Reported below is one TCR beta chain. What it recognizes is unknown. V was clipped by 5 bases and J by 0 bases; unmatched bases: 4. Looked up from germline, CDR1 is SSHAT and CDR2 is FNYEAQ (reference sequence). This CDR3 contains 15 residues. This sample stems from a study of cytomegalovirus exposure and HLA in healthy donors. Study results and limitations: Reportedly, a later analysis found an Asian-associated ancestry cluster had fewer N-insertions than the approximately 700-donor mean.

Primers for the PCR totalled 60 Vbeta and 13 Jbeta. Only in-frame clones appear in the TCRdb table, and some are missing; sequencing was by immunoSEQ multiplex PCR. This sample's table has about 160,000 clones. V and J are TRBV7-7 and TRBJ2-3, with 8 bases aligning to TRBD2. Sequenced material: PBMCs. The clonotype was recovered from a man younger than 40 in good health and CMV-seronegative. The CDR3 region is CASSLGGDSTDTQYF. CDR3 nucleotide sequence: TGTGCCAGCAGCCTCGGGGGGGACAGCACAGATACGCAGTATTTT.